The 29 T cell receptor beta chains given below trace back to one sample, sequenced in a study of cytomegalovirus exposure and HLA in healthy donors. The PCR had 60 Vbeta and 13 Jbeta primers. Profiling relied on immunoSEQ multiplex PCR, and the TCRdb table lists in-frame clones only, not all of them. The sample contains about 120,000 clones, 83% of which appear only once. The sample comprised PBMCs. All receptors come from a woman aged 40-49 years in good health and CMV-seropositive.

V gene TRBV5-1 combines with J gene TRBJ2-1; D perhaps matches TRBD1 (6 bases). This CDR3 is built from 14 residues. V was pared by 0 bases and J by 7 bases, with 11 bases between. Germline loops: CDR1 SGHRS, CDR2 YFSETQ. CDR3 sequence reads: CASSLGMRGNEQFF. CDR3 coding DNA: TGCGCCAGCAGCTTGGGGATGAGGGGGAATGAGCAGTTCTTC.

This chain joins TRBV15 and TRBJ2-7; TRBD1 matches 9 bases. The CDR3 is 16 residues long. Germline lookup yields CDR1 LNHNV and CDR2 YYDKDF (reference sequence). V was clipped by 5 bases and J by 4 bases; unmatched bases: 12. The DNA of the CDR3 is TGTGCCACCAGCGGGGAACCCGGGACAGGGTTTTACGAGCAGTACTTC. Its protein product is CATSGEPGTGFYEQYF.

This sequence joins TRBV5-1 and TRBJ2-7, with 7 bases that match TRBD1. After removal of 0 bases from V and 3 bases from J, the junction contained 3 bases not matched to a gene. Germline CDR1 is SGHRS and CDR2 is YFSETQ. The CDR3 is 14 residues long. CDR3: CASSLEGTVYEQYF. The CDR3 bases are TGCGCCAGCAGCTTGGAGGGGACAGTCTACGAGCAGTACTTC.

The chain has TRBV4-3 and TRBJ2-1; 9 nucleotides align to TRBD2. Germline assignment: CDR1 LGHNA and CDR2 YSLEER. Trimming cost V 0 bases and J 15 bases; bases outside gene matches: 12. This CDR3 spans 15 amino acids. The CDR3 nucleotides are TGCGCCAGCAGCCAAGAGATTAGGGCGGGAGGGCCGTGGTTCTTC. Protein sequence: CASSQEIRAGGPWFF.

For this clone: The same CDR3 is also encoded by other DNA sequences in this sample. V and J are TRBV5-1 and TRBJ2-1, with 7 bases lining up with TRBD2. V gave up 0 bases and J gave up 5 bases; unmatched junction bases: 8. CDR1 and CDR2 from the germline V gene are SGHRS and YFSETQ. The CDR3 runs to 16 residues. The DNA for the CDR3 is TGCGCCAGCAGCTTGGCCCCGAAGCTAGCGGACAATGAGCAGTTCTTC. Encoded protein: CASSLAPKLADNEQFF.

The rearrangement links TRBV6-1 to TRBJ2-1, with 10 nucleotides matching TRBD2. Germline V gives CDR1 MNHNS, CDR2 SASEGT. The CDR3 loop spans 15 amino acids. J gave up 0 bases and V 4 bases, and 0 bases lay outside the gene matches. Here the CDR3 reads CASSASGSSYNEQFF. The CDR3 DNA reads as TGTGCCAGCAGTGCTAGCGGGAGCTCCTACAATGAGCAGTTCTTC.

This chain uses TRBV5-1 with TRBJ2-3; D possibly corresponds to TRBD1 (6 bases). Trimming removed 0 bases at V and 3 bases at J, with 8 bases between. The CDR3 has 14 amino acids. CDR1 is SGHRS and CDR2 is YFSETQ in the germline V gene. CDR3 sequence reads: CASSLEGGTDTQYF. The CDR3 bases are TGCGCCAGCAGCTTGGAAGGGGGAACAGATACGCAGTATTTT.

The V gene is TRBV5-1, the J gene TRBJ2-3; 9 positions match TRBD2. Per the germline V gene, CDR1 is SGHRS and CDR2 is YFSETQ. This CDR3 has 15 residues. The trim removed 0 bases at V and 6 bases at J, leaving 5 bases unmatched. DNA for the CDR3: TGCGCCAGCAGCTTGGGGCGGGAGGGCCCTGATACGCAGTATTTT. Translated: CASSLGREGPDTQYF.

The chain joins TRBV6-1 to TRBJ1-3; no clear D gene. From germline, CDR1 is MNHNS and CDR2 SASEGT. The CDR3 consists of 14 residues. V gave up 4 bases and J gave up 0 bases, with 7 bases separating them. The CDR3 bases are TGTGCCAGCAGTGTATTAGACTCTGGAAACACCATATATTTT. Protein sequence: CASSVLDSGNTIYF.

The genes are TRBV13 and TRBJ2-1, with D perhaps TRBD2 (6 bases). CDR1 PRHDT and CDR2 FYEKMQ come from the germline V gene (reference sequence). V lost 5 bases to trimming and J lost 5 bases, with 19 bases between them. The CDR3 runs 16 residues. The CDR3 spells CASSPTETRLNNEQFF. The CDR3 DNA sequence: TGTGCCAGCAGCCCTACTGAGACTAGACTAAACAATGAGCAGTTCTTC.

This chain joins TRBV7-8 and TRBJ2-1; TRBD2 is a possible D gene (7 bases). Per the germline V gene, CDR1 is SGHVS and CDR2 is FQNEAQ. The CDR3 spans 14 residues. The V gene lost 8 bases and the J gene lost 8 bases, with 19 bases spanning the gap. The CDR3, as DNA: TGTGCCAGCTTCATCCGGGGGAGGGGGGATGAGCAGTTCTTC. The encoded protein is CASFIRGRGDEQFF.

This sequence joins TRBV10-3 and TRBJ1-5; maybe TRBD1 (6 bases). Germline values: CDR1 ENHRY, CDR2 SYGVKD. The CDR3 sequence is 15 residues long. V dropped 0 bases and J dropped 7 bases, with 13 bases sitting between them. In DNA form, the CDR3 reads TGTGCCATCAGTGAGTCGATTACAGGGCGACAGCCCCAGCATTTT. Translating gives CAISESITGRQPQHF.

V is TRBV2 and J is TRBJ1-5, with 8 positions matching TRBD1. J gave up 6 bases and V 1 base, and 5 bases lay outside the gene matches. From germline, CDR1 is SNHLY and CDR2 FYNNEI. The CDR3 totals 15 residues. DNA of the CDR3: TGTGCCAGCAGTGAAGTCCCCACAGGGGGTCAGCCCCAGCATTTT. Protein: CASSEVPTGGQPQHF.

CDR3 residues: CSVAPSQGLKTQYF. CDR3 nucleotides: TGCAGCGTGGCCCCCTCGCAGGGGTTAAAGACCCAGTACTTC. The rearrangement uses TRBV29-1 and TRBJ2-5, with D possibly TRBD1 on 6 matching bases. The CDR3 is made up of 14 amino acids. Germline-derived CDR1 and CDR2 are SQVTM and ANQGSEA. Trimming cost V 6 bases and J 6 bases, with 20 bases left between them.

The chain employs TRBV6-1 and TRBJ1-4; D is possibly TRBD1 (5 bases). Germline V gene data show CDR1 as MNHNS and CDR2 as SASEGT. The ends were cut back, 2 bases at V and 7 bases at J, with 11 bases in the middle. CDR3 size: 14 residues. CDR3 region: CASSESGLREKLFF. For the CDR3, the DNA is TGTGCCAGCAGTGAATCGGGACTCCGTGAAAAACTGTTTTTT.

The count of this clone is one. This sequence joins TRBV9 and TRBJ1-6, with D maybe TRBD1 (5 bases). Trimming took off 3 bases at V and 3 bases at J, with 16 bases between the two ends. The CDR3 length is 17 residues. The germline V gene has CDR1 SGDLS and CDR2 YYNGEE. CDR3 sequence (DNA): TGTGCCAGCAGCGAGGGAGGGGCCGGCAGCTATAATTCACCCCTCCACTTT. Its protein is CASSEGGAGSYNSPLHF. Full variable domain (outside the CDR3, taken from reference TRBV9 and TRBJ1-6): DSGVTQTPKHLITATGQRVTLRCSPRSGDLSVYWYQQSLDQGLQFLIQYYNGEERAKGNILERFSAQQFPDLHSELNLSSLELGDSALYFCASSEGGAGSYNSPLHFGNGTRLTVT.

In DNA, the CDR3 is TGTGCCTGGAGTATAACAGGGAATCAGCCCCAGCATTTT. Translation: CAWSITGNQPQHF. This sequence joins TRBV30 and TRBJ1-5, with D perhaps matching TRBD1 (6 bases). Germline loops: CDR1 GTSNPN, CDR2 SVGIG (reference sequence). The CDR3 has 13 residues. V shed 2 bases and J shed 4 bases, with 9 bases lying between them.

In nucleotides, the CDR3 is TGCAGCACATCAAAAGGGACAGGGGTTCTTAACTATGGCTACACCTTC. Translation: CSTSKGTGVLNYGYTF. The chain uses TRBV29-1 and TRBJ1-2; 10 nucleotides line up with TRBD1. CDR3 size: 16 residues. The V gene's germline CDR1 is SQVTM and CDR2 ANQGSEA. Trimming took 8 bases from V and 1 from J; bases not matched to a gene: 13.

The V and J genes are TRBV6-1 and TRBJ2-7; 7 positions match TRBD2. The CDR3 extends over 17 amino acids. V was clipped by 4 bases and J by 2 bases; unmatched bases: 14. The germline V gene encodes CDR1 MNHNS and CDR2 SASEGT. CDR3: CASSVRGSGEWAYEQYF. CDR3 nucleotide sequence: TGTGCCAGCAGTGTAAGGGGAAGCGGGGAATGGGCCTACGAGCAGTACTTC.

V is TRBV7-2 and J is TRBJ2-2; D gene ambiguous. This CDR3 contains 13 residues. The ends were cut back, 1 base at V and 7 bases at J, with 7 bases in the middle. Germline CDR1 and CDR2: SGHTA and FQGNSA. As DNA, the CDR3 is TGTGCCAGCAGCTTAGTGGCAGGCGGGGAGCTGTTTTTT. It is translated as CASSLVAGGELFF. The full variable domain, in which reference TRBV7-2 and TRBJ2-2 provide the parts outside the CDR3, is GAGVSQSPSNKVTEKGKDVELRCDPISGHTALYWYRQSLGQGLEFLIYFQGNSAPDKSGLPSDRFSAERTGGSVSTLTIQRTQQEDSAVYLCASSLVAGGELFFGEGSRLTVL.

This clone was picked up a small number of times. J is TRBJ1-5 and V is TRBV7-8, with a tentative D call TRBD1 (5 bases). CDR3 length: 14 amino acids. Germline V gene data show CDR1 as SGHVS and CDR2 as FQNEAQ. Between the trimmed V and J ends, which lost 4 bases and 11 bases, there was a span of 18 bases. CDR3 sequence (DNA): TGTGCCAGCAGCTCCCCCTCTATAGGGGCAGCCCAGCATTTT. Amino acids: CASSSPSIGAAQHF.

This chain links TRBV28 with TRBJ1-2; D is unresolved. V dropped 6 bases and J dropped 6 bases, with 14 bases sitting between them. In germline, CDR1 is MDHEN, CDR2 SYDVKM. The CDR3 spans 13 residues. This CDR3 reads CASSSGGYDGYTF. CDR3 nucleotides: TGTGCCAGCAGCTCCGGCGGCTACGATGGCTACACCTTC.

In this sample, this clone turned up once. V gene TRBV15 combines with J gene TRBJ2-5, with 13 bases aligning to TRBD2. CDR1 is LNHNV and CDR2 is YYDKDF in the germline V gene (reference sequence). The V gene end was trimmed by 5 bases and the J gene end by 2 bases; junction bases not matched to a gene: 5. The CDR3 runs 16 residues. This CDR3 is CATSPTSGREQETQYF. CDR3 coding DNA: TGTGCCACCAGCCCTACTAGCGGGAGGGAACAAGAGACCCAGTACTTC.

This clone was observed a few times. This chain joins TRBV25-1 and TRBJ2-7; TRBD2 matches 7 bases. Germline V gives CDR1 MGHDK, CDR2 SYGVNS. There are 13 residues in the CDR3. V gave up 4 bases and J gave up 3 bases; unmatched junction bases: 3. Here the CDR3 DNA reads TGTGCCAGCAGTGTGGGACTAAACTACGAGCAGTACTTC. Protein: CASSVGLNYEQYF.

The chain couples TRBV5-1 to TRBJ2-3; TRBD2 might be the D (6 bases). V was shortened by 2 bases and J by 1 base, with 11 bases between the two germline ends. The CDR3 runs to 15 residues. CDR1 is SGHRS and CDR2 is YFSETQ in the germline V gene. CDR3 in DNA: TGCGCCAGCAGCTTTGGGGGAGGACGCACAGATACGCAGTATTTT. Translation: CASSFGGGRTDTQYF.

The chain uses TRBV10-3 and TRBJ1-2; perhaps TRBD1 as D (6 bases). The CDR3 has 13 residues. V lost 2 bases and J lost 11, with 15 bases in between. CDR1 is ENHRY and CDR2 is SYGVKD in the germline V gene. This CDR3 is CAISENSITGYTF. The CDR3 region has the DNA TGTGCCATCAGTGAGAATTCAATAACAGGGTACACCTTC.

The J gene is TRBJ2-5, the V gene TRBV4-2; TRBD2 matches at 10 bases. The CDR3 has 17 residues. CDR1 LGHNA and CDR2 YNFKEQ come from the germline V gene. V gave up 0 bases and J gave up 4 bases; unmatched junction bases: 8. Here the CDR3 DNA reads TGTGCCAGCAGCCAAGAAGCGGGAGGGCCGGGAGTAGAGACCCAGTACTTC. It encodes CASSQEAGGPGVETQYF.

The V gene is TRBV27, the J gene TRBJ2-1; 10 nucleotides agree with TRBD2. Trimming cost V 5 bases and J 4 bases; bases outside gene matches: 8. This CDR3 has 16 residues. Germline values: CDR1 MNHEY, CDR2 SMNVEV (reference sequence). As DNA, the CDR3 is TGTGCCAGCAGTCCATCTCTAGCGGGAGTTTACAATGAGCAGTTCTTC. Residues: CASSPSLAGVYNEQFF.

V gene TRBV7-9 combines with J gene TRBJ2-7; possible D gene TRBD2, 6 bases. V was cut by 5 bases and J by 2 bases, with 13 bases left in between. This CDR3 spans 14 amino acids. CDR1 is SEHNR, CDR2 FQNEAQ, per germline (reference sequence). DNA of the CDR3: TGTGCCAGCAGCCTACTGGGGGGAACCTACGAGCAGTACTTC. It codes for CASSLLGGTYEQYF.